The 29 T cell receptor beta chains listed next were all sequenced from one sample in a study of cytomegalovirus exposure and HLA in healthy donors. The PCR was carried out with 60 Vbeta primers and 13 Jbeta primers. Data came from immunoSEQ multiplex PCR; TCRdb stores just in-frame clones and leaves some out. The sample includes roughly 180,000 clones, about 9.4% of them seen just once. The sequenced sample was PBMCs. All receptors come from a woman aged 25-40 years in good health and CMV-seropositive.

The CDR3 coding sequence is TGTGCCATCAGCGTACTAGCGGGTGAGCAGTTCTTC. Amino acid sequence: CAISVLAGEQFF. The chain employs TRBV10-3 and TRBJ2-1; 9 bases fit TRBD2. The V and J ends lost 6 bases and 9 bases, in that order; junction bases with no gene match: 3. This CDR3 has 12 residues. The germline V gene encodes CDR1 ENHRY and CDR2 SYGVKD.

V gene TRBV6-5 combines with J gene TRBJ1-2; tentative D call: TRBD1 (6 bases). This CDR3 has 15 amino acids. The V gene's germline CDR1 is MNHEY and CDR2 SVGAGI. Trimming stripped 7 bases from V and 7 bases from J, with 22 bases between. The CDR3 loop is CASTETRGPGAGYTF. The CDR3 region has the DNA TGTGCCAGCACCGAGACACGAGGGCCAGGGGCTGGCTACACCTTC.

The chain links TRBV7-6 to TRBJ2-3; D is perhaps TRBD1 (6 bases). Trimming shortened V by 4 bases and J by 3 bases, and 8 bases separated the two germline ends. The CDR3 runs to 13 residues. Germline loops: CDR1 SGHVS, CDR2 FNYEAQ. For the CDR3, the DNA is TGTGCCAGCAGCTCACAGGGTACAGATACGCAGTATTTT. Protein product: CASSSQGTDTQYF.

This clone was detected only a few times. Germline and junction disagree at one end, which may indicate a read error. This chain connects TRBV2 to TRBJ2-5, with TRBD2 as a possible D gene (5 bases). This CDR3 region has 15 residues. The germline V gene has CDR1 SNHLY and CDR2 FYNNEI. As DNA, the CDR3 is TGTGCCAGCAGCGGGCTCTCGGGGAGACAAGAGGCCCAGTACTTC. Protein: CASSGLSGRQEAQYF.

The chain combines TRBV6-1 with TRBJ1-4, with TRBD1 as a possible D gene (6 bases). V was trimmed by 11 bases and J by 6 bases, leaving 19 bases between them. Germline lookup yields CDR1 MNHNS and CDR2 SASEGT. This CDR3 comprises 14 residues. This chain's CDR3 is CAGGKSQGHEKLFF. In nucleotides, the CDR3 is TGTGCCGGCGGAAAAAGCCAGGGGCATGAAAAACTGTTTTTT.

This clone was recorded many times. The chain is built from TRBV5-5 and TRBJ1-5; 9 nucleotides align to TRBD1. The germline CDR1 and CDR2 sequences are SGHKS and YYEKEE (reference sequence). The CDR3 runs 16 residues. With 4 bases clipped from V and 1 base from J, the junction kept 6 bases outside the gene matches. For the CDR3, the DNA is TGTGCCAGCAGCCATACAGGGGGCGGGAGCAATCAGCCCCAGCATTTT. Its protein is CASSHTGGGSNQPQHF.

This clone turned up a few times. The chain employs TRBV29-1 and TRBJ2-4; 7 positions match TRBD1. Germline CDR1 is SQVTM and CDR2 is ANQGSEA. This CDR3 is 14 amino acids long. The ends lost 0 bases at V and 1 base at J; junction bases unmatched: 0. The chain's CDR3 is CSVEETGAKNIQYF. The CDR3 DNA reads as TGCAGCGTTGAAGAGACAGGGGCCAAAAACATTCAGTACTTC.

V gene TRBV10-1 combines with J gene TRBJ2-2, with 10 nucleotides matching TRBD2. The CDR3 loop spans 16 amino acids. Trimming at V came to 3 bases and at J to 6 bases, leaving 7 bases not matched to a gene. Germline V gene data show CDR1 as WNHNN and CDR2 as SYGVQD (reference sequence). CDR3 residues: CASSEHSGRTPGELFF. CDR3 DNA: TGCGCCAGCAGTGAACATAGCGGGAGGACTCCCGGGGAGCTGTTTTTT.

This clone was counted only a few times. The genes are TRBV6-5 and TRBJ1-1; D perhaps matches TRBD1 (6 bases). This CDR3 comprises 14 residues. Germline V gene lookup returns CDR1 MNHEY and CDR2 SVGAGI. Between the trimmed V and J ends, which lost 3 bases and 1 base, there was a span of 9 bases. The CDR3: CASSYQTGNTEAFF. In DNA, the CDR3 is TGTGCCAGCAGTTATCAGACAGGGAACACTGAAGCTTTCTTT.

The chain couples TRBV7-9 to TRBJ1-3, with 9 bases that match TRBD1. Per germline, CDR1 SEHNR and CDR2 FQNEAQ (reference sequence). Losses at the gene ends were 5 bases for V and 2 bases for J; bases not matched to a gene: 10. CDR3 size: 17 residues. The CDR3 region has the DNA TGTGCCAGCAGCCTGGACAGGGGATTCTCGGCTGGAAACACCATATATTTT. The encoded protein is CASSLDRGFSAGNTIYF.

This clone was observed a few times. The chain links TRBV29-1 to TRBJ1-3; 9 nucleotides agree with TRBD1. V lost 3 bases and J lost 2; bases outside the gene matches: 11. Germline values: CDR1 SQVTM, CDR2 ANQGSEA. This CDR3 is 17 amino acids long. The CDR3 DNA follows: TGCAGCGTTGAGGAGACAGGGGGATCTTATGCTGGAAACACCATATATTTT. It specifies CSVEETGGSYAGNTIYF.

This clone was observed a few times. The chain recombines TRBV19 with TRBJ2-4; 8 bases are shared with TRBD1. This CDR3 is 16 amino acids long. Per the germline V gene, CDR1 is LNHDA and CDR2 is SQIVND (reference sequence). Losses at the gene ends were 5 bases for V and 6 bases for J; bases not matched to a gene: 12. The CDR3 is CASSPYEGQVLNIQYF. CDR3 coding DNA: TGTGCCAGTAGTCCTTACGAGGGACAGGTTTTAAACATTCAGTACTTC.

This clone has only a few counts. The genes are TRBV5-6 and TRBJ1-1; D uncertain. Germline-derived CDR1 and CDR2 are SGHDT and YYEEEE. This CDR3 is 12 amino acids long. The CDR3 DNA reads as TGTGCTGTGAACCGGAGGAACACTGAAGCTTTCTTT. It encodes CAVNRRNTEAFF.

CDR3 bases: TGTGCCAGCAGAGGGACAGGGATTGGCTACACCTTC. It encodes CASRGTGIGYTF. V and J are TRBV5-4 and TRBJ1-2; 9 bases are shared with TRBD1. The CDR3 spans 12 residues. Germline V CDR1 and CDR2: SGHNT, YYREEE (reference sequence). Trimming removed 5 bases from V and 7 bases from J; junction bases left unmatched: 3.

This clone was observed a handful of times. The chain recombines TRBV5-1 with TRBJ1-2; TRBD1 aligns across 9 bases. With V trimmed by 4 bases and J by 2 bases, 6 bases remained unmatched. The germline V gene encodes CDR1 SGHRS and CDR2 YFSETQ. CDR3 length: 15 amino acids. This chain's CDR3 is CASSPQGQGNYGYTF. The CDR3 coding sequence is TGCGCCAGCAGCCCGCAGGGACAGGGAAACTATGGCTACACCTTC.

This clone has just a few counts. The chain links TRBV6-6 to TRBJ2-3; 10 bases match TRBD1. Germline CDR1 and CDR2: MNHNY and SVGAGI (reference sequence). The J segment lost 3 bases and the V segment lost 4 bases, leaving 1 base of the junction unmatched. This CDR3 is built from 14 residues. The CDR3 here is CASSWTGGTDTQYF. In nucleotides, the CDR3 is TGTGCCAGCAGTTGGACAGGGGGGACAGATACGCAGTATTTT.

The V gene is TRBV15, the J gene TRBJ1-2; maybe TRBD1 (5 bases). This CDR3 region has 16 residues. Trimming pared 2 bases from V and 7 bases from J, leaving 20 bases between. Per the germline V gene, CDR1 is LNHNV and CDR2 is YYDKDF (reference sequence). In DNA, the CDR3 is TGTGCCACCAGCAGACCGACCGGGGGGAGTAAACGTGGCTACACCTTC. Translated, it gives CATSRPTGGSKRGYTF.

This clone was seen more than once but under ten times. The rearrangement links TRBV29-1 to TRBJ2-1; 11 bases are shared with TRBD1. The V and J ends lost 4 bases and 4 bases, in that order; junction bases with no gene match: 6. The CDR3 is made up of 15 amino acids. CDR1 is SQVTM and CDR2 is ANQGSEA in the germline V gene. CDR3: CSVAPGTGGYNEQFF. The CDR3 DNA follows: TGCAGCGTTGCCCCTGGGACAGGGGGGTACAATGAGCAGTTCTTC.

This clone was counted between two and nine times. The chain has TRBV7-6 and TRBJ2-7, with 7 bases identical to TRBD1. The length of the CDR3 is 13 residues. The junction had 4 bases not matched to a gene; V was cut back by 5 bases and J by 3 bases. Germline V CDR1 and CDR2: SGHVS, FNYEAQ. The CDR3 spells CASSKNRGYEQYF. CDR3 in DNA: TGTGCCAGCAGCAAAAACAGGGGCTACGAGCAGTACTTC.

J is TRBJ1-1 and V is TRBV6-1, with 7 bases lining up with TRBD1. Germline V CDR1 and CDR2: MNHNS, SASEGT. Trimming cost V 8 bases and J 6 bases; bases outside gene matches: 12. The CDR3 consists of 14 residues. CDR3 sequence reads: CASDSNRGLSEAFF. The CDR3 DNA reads TGTGCCAGCGACTCTAATAGGGGGCTCTCTGAAGCTTTCTTT.

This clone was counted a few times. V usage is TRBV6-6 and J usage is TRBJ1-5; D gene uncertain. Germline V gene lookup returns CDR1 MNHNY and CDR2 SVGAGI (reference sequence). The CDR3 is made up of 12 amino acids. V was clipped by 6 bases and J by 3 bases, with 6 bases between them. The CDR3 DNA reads TGTGCCAGCAGCGAGGTCAATCAGCCCCAGCATTTT. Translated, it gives CASSEVNQPQHF.

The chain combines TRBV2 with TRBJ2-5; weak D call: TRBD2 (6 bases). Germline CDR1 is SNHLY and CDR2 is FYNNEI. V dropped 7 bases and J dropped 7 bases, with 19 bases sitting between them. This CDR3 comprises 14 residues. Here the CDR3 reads CASTGTRGMGTQYF. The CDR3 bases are TGTGCCAGCACCGGGACTCGTGGTATGGGGACCCAGTACTTC.

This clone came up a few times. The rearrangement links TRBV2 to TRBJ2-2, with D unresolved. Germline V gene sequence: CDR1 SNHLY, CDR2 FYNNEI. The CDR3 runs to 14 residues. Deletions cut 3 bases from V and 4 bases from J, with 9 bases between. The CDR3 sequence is CASSDRIGTGELFF. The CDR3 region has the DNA TGTGCCAGCAGTGACAGGATCGGCACCGGGGAGCTGTTTTTT.

The CDR3 spells CASSQQGTFYGYTF. In DNA, the CDR3 is TGTGCCAGCTCACAACAGGGGACCTTCTATGGCTACACCTTC. V is TRBV18 and J is TRBJ1-2, with 7 positions matching TRBD1. Trimming removed 4 bases from V and 4 bases from J; junction bases left unmatched: 6. Germline V CDR1 and CDR2: KGHSH, LQKENI. The CDR3 sequence is 14 residues long.

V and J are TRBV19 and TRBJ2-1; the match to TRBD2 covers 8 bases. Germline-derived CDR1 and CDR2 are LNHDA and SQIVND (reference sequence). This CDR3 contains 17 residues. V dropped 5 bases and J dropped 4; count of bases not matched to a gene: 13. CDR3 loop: CASSPSEPSGSYNEQFF. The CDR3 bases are TGTGCCAGTAGTCCCTCGGAACCTAGCGGGTCGTACAATGAGCAGTTCTTC.

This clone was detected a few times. CDR3 protein: CASSQLGGRGYGYTF. The CDR3 DNA is TGTGCCAGCAGCCAATTAGGGGGAAGGGGATATGGCTACACCTTC. V and J are TRBV5-6 and TRBJ1-2; weak D call: TRBD1 (6 bases). The V gene's germline CDR1 is SGHDT and CDR2 YYEEEE. CDR3 length: 15 amino acids. V dropped 4 bases and J dropped 5 bases, with 18 bases sitting between them.

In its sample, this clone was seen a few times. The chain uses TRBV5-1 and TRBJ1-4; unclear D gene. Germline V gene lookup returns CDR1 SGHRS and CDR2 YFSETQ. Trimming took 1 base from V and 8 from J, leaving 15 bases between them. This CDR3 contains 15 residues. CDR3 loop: CASSLLRPAEEKLFF. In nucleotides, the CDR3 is TGCGCCAGCAGCTTGCTGCGCCCGGCGGAGGAAAAACTGTTTTTT.

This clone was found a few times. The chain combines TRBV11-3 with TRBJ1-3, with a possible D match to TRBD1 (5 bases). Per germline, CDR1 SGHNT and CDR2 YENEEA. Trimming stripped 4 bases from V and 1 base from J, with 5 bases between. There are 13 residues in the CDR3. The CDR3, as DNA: TGTGCCAGCAGCTCAGGGTCTGGAAACACCATATATTTT. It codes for CASSSGSGNTIYF.

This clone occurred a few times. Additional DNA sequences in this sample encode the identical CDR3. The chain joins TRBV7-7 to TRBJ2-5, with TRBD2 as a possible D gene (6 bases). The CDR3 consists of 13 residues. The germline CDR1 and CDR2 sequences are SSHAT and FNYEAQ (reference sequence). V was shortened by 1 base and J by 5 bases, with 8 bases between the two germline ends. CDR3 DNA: TGTGCCAGCAGCTTAGTCCGGGGGGAGACCCAGTACTTC. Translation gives CASSLVRGETQYF.